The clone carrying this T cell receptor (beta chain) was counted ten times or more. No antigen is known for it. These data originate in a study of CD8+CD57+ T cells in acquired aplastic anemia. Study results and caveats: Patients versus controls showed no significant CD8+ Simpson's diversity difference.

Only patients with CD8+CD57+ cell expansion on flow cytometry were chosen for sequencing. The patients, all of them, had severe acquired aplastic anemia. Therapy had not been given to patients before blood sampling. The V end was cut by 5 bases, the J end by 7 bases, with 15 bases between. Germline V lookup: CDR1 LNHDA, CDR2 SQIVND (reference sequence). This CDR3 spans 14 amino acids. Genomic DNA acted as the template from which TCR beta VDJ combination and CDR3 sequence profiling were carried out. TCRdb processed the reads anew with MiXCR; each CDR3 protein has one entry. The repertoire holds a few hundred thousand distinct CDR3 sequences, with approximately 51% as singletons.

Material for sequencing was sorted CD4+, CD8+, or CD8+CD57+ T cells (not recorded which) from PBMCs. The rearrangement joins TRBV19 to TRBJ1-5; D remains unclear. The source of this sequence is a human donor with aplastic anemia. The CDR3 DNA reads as TGTGCCAGTAGTCCCTCTAGAGCCAACCAGCCCCAGCATTTT. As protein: CASSPSRANQPQHF.